Listed here are 18 T cell receptor beta chains from one sample, sequenced in a study of cytomegalovirus exposure and HLA in healthy donors. Vbeta (60) and Jbeta (13) primers were used in the PCR. Using immunoSEQ multiplex PCR, the repertoire was profiled, and TCRdb retains in-frame clones only, with some absent. Its table lists some 130,000 clones. Sequences were obtained from PBMCs. These TCRs come from a man aged 18 to 30 in good health and CMV-seronegative.

The chain has TRBV7-9 and TRBJ1-1; 7 nucleotides align to TRBD1. CDR3 size: 15 residues. V lost 5 bases to trimming and J lost 1 base; unmatched junction nucleotides: 7. Germline V lookup: CDR1 SEHNR, CDR2 FQNEAQ (reference sequence). CDR3 sequence (DNA): TGTGCCAGCAGCCCCGGACAGGCGCCGAACACTGAAGCTTTCTTT. Its translation: CASSPGQAPNTEAFF.

This chain uses TRBV11-2 with TRBJ1-4; no firm D call. This CDR3 is built from 16 residues. Germline V gene lookup returns CDR1 SGHAT and CDR2 FQNNGV. Trimming took 6 bases from V and 0 from J, leaving 14 bases between them. This CDR3 reads CASSSPHATTNEKLFF. The CDR3 bases are TGTGCCAGCAGTTCCCCTCATGCTACAACTAATGAAAAACTGTTTTTT.

The chain employs TRBV7-9 and TRBJ2-1, with a tentative D call TRBD2 (5 bases). The CDR3 consists of 14 residues. With 0 bases removed from V and 5 bases from J, the gap between germline ends came to 8 bases. Germline CDR1 reads SEHNR; CDR2 reads FQNEAQ (reference sequence). CDR3 coding DNA: TGTGCCAGCAGCTTAGCTAGCGTCGACAATGAGCAGTTCTTC. Protein sequence: CASSLASVDNEQFF.

V is TRBV6-5 and J is TRBJ2-2, with D possibly being TRBD2 (5 bases). CDR1 MNHEY and CDR2 SVGAGI come from the germline V gene. Trimming pared 9 bases from V and 1 base from J, leaving 9 bases between. CDR3 size: 13 residues. CDR3 nucleotides: TGTGCCAGTGGTGGGAGGAACACCGGGGAGCTGTTTTTT. Its protein product is CASGGRNTGELFF.

The rearrangement joins TRBV6-5 to TRBJ1-1; D is undetermined. There are 14 residues in the CDR3. V was trimmed by 3 bases and J by 1 base, leaving 9 bases between them. Germline CDR1 is MNHEY and CDR2 is SVGAGI. CDR3 residues: CASSYSAPNTEAFF. The CDR3 region has the DNA TGTGCCAGCAGTTATTCAGCGCCGAACACTGAAGCTTTCTTT.

The chain uses TRBV9 and TRBJ2-5; a weak D match, TRBD2 (7 bases). Deletions cut 0 bases from V and 2 bases from J, with 17 bases between. Germline V gives CDR1 SGDLS, CDR2 YYNGEE. The CDR3 covers 17 residues. This CDR3 is CASSVALEGGGQETQYF. CDR3 bases: TGTGCCAGCAGCGTAGCTTTAGAGGGAGGGGGACAAGAGACCCAGTACTTC.

The chain has TRBV5-4 and TRBJ2-4, with D hard to call. V lost 3 bases and J lost 8, with 15 bases in between. The CDR3 loop spans 14 amino acids. CDR1 is SGHNT, CDR2 YYREEE, per germline (reference sequence). CDR3: CASSSYSSQDIQYF. The CDR3 nucleotides are TGTGCCAGCAGCTCTTACAGTTCTCAGGACATTCAGTACTTC.

The chain uses TRBV7-2 and TRBJ2-1, with 8 bases lining up with TRBD2. This CDR3 is built from 16 residues. Germline V gives CDR1 SGHTA, CDR2 FQGNSA. The V and J ends lost 2 bases and 4 bases, in that order; junction bases with no gene match: 7. The CDR3 DNA reads TGTGCCAGCAGCTTACGCGGGGGGACCCAATACAATGAGCAGTTCTTC. Its translation: CASSLRGGTQYNEQFF.

This chain links TRBV5-6 with TRBJ2-1; 13 nucleotides line up with TRBD2. This CDR3 comprises 16 residues. Looked up from germline, CDR1 is SGHDT and CDR2 is YYEEEE. V trimming: 0 bases; J trimming: 12 bases; junction bases outside the gene matches: 9. CDR3 nucleotides: TGTGCCAGCAGCTTGGGTCGGACTAGCGGGAGTGGGGGGCAGTTCTTC. Encoded protein: CASSLGRTSGSGGQFF.

The CDR3 sequence is CASSITGRAYEQYF. CDR3 DNA sequence: TGTGCCAGTAGTATAACAGGGAGGGCCTACGAGCAGTACTTC. The V and J genes are TRBV19 and TRBJ2-7; weak D call: TRBD2 (7 bases). V lost 2 bases and J lost 2, with 10 bases in between. The length of the CDR3 is 14 residues. CDR1 LNHDA and CDR2 SQIVND come from the germline V gene (reference sequence). Supplemented by reference TRBV19 and TRBJ2-7, the full variable domain reads DGGITQSPKYLFRKEGQNVTLSCEQNLNHDAMYWYRQDPGQGLRLIYYSQIVNDFQKGDIAEGYSVSREKKESFPLTVTSAQKNPTAFYLCASSITGRAYEQYFGPGTRLTVT.

This rearrangement joins TRBV7-9 to TRBJ2-1, with TRBD2 matching 13 bases. This CDR3 is 15 amino acids long. V shed 5 bases and J 6 bases; nucleotides not matched to a gene: 4. Looked up from germline, CDR1 is SEHNR and CDR2 is FQNEAQ (reference sequence). The CDR3 sequence: CASSGGLAGFNEQFF. DNA for the CDR3: TGTGCCAGCAGCGGGGGACTAGCGGGATTCAATGAGCAGTTCTTC.

The V call is TRBV7-8, the J call TRBJ2-1; no firm D call. The germline V gene has CDR1 SGHVS and CDR2 FQNEAQ. V shed 4 bases and J shed 0 bases, with 16 bases lying between them. The CDR3 has 17 residues. Written as DNA, the CDR3 is TGTGCCAGCAGCTCTACCCTTACCCTAAGCTCCTACAATGAGCAGTTCTTC. This gives the protein CASSSTLTLSSYNEQFF.

V usage is TRBV30 and J usage is TRBJ1-6; maybe TRBD1 (6 bases). V lost 1 base and J lost 7, with 14 bases in between. This CDR3 has 15 amino acids. Germline V gene sequence: CDR1 GTSNPN, CDR2 SVGIG (reference sequence). CDR3 amino acids: CAWSDTGQRNSPLHF. In DNA form, the CDR3 reads TGTGCCTGGAGTGATACAGGGCAAAGGAATTCACCCCTCCACTTT.

The V call is TRBV9, the J call TRBJ1-6; the D is unclear. Trimming cost V 0 bases and J 9 bases, with 13 bases left between them. The CDR3 totals 15 residues. Germline CDR1 reads SGDLS; CDR2 reads YYNGEE. The CDR3 loop is CASSVGDDRGSPLHF. DNA of the CDR3: TGTGCCAGCAGCGTAGGTGACGATCGGGGTTCACCCCTCCACTTT.

The DNA for the CDR3 is TGTGCCAGCAGCAGGACAGGGGAGAACACTGAAGCTTTCTTT. This codes for CASSRTGENTEAFF. The V and J genes are TRBV6-4 and TRBJ1-1; 9 bases are a match to TRBD1. This CDR3 has 14 amino acids. V shed 6 bases and J 1 base; nucleotides not matched to a gene: 3. Germline CDR1 reads MRHNA; CDR2 reads SNTAGT.

The chain joins TRBV18 to TRBJ2-1; D is unresolved. The germline V gene encodes CDR1 KGHSH and CDR2 LQKENI. The germline V and J ends were trimmed by 0 bases and 2 bases, with 20 bases remaining between them. This CDR3 comprises 19 residues. CDR3 sequence: CASSPPEIAAAVAYNEQFF. The CDR3 nucleotides are TGTGCCAGCTCACCACCGGAAATTGCCGCGGCAGTGGCCTACAATGAGCAGTTCTTC. The whole variable domain, filled in from reference TRBV18 and TRBJ2-1, reads NAGVMQNPRHLVRRRGQEARLRCSPMKGHSHVYWYRQLPEEGLKFMVYLQKENIIDESGMPKERFSAEFPKEGPSILRIQQVVRGDSAAYFCASSPPEIAAAVAYNEQFFGPGTRLTVL.

The chain uses TRBV28 and TRBJ1-5; D is uncertain. The CDR3 spans 12 residues. The V end was cut by 6 bases, the J end by 6 bases, with 9 bases between. Germline V gene lookup returns CDR1 MDHEN and CDR2 SYDVKM. The CDR3, as DNA: TGTGCCAGCAGCCGACTCGGTCAGCCCCAGCATTTT. It translates to CASSRLGQPQHF.

The chain has TRBV30 and TRBJ1-1; D gene unclear. The V and J ends lost 4 bases and 8 bases respectively, with 11 bases between them. Germline CDR1 is GTSNPN and CDR2 is SVGIG (reference sequence). The CDR3 covers 11 residues. The DNA for the CDR3 is TGTGCCTGGACCCCTCGGTTGGAAGCTTTCTTT. Translated: CAWTPRLEAFF.